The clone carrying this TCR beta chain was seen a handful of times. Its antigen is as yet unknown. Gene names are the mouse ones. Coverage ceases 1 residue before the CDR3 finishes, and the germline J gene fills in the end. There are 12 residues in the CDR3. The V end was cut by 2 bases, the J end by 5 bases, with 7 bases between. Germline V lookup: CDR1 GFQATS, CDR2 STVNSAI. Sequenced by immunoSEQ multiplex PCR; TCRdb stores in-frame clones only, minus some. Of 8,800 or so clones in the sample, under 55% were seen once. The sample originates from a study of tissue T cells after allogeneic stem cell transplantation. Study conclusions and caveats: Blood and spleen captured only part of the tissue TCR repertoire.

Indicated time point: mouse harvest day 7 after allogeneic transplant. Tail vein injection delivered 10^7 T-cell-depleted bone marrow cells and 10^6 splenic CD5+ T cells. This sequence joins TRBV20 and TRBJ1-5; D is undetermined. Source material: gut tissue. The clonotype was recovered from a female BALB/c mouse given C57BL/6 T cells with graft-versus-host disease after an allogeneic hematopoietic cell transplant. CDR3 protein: CGARPSDQAPLF. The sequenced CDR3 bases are TGTGGTGCTAGGCCCTCAGACCAGGCTCCGCTT.